This TCR beta chain comes out of a study of cytomegalovirus exposure and HLA in healthy donors. Broader study findings: Based on reports, TCR beta sequences accurately predicted HLA-A and HLA-B alleles for most subjects. 150 to 200 TCR beta chains were listed as cytomegalovirus-associated.

Germline CDR1 and CDR2: MNHEY and SVGAGI. Between the trimmed V and J ends, which lost 6 bases and 1 base, there was a span of 9 bases. This CDR3 is 13 amino acids long. Of note for this clone: Its antigen is still unknown.

Vbeta (60) and Jbeta (13) primers were used in the PCR. Some clones are missing from TCRdb's copy, which holds only in-frame ones; the method was immunoSEQ multiplex PCR. The sample holds 120,000 to 150,000 clones, 70% to 85% seen once. This receptor was obtained from a man aged 35-49 years in good health and CMV-seronegative. V usage is TRBV6-5 and J usage is TRBJ2-5; TRBD1 might be the D (5 bases). Sequences were obtained from PBMCs. CDR3 nucleotides: TGTGCCAGCAGCGACAGTTTCCAAGAGACCCAGTACTTC. This encodes CASSDSFQETQYF.